This T cell receptor beta chain comes out of a study of T cells after yellow fever vaccination. Germline values: CDR1 SQVTM, CDR2 ANQGSEA. V was clipped by 7 bases and J by 9 bases, with 18 bases between them. CDR3 length: 12 amino acids. Each CDR3 protein is one row after TCRdb ran MiXCR on the 5' RACE reads. In the table there are 610,000 or so distinct CDR3 sequences, about 12% of which are singletons. This clonotype was counted a few times. The sequence was collected from a man younger than 40 who received the YFV17D yellow fever vaccine. This sequence joins TRBV29-1 and TRBJ1-1, with D hard to call. The sample was PBMCs, taken on the day of the yellow fever booster vaccination. CDR3 coding DNA: TGCAGCGCCTCGGGGTCCGGGTCCCAAGCTTTCTTT. Amino acids: CSASGSGSQAFF.